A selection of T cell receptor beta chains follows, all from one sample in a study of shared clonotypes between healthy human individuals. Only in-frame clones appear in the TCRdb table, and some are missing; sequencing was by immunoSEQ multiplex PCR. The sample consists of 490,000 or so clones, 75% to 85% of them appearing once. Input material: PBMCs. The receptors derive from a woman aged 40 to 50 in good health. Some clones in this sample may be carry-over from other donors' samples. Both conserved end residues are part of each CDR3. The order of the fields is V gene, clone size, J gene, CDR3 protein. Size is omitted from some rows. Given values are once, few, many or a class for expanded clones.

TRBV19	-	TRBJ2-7	CASSIGGATTEQYF
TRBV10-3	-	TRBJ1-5	CAISGERNQPQHF
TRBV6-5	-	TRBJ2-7	CASSSTGTAQYEQYF
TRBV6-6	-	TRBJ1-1	CASSPRQDGAEAFF
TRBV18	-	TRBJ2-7	CASSRPGTESYEQYF
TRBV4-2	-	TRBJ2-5	CASSQLEGSAGGPPTQYF
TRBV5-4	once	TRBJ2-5	CASSLAQGETQYF
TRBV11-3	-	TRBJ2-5	CASNRTEAQYF
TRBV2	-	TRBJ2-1	CASSEASGRFGEQFF
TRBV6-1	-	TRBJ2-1	CASGLVRENNEQFF
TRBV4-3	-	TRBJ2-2	CASSQSTNTGELFF
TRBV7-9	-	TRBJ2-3	CASSPRGLAGVRDTQYF
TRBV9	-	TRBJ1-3	CASSPLQDVFGNTIYF
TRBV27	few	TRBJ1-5	CASSLSGAGGNQPQHF
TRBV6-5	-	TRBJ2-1	CASSYLDEQFF
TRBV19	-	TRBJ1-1	CATYRGYTEAFF
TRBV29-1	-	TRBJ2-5	CSAAPTSGFEETQYF
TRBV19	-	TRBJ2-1	CASSTPTSGYNEQFF
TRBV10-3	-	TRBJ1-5	CAISDLTGEGQPQHF
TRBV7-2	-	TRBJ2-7	CASSYAGTGAYEQYF
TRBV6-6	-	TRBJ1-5	CASSYGRPSNQPQHF
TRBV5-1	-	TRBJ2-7	CASSFTVGQGAGEQYF
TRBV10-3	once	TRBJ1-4	CATRTDTTNEKLFF
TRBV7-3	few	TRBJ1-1	CASSLDKNTEAFF
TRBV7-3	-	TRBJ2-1	CASSPSGSSYNEQFF
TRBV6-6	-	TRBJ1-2	CASSYVTGGNYGYTF
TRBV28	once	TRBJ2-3	CASRRDSAPYF
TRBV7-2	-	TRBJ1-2	CASSSGGLSYGYTF
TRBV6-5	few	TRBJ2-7	CASSSRTGGYEQYF
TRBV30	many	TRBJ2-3	CAWSVRETDTQYF